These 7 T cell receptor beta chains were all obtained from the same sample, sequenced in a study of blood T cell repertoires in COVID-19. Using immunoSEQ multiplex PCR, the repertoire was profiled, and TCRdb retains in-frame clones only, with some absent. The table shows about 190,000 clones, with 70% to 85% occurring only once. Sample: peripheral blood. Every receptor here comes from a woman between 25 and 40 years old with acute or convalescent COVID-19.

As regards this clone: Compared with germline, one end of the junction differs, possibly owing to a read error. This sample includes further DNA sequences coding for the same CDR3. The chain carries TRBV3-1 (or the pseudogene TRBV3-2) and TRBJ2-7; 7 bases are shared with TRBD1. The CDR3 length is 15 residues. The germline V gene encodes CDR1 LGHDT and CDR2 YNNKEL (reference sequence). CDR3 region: CASSQGPGGTYEQYF. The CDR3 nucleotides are TGTGCTAGCAGCCAAGGACCAGGGGGAACCTACGAGCAGTACTTC.

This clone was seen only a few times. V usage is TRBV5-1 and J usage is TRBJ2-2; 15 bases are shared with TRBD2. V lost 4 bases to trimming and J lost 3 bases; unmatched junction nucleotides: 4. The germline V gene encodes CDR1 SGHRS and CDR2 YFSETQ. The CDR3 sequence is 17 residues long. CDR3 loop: CASSAGTSGRHTGELFF. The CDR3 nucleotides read TGCGCCAGCAGCGCGGGGACTAGCGGGAGGCACACCGGGGAGCTGTTTTTT.

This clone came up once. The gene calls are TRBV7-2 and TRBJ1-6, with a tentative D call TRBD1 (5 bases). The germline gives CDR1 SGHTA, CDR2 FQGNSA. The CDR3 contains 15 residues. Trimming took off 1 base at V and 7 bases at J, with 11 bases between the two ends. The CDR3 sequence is CASSLGQITNSPLHF. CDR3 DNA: TGTGCCAGCAGCTTAGGACAGATTACCAATTCACCCCTCCACTTT.

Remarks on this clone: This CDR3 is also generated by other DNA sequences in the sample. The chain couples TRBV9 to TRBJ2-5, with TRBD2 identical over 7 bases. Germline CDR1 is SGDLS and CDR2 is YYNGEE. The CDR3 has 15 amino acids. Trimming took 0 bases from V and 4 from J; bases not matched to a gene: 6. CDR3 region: CASSVATGGRETQYF. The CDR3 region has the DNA TGTGCCAGCAGCGTAGCTACGGGGGGTCGAGAGACCCAGTACTTC.

CDR3 in amino acids: CASSETGGPTGNTIYF. The CDR3 DNA is TGTGCCAGCAGTGAAACAGGGGGCCCCACTGGAAACACCATATATTTT. The rearrangement uses TRBV6-1 and TRBJ1-3, with 9 bases fitting TRBD1. J was trimmed by 2 bases and V by 2 bases; bases with no gene match: 4. The CDR3 is 16 residues long. The germline V gene has CDR1 MNHNS and CDR2 SASEGT.

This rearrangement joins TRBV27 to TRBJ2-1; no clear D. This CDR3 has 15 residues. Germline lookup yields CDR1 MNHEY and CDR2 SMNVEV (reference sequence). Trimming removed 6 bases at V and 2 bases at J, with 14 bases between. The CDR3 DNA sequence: TGTGCCAGCAGATCGGTGCGTCTGGCCTACAATGAGCAGTTCTTC. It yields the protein CASRSVRLAYNEQFF.

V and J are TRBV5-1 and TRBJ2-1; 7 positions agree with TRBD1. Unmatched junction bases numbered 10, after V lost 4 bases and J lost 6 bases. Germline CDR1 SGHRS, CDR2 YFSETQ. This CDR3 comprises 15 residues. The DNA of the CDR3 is TGCGCCAGCAGCAGCTCCGGGACAGCTGGCAATGAGCAGTTCTTC. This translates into CASSSSGTAGNEQFF. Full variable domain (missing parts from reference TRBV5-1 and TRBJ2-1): KAGVTQTPRYLIKTRGQQVTLSCSPISGHRSVSWYQQTPGQGLQFLFEYFSETQRNKGNFPGRFSGRQFSNSRSEMNVSTLELGDSALYLCASSSSGTAGNEQFFGPGTRLTVL.